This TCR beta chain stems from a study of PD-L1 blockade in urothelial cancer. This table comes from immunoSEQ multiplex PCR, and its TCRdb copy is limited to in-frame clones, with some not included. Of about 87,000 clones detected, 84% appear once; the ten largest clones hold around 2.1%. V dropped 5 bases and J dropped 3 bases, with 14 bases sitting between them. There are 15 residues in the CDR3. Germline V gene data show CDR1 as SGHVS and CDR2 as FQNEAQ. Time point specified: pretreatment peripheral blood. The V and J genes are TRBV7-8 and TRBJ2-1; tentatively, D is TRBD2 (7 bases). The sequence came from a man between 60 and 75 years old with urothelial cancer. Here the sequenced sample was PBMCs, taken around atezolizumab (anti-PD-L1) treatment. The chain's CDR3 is CASSGGGGYYNEQFF. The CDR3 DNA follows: TGTGCCAGCAGCGGAGGGGGGGGTTACTACAATGAGCAGTTCTTC. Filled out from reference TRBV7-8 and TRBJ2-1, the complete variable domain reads GAGVSQSPRYKVAKRGQDVALRCDPISGHVSLFWYQQALGQGPEFLTYFQNEAQLDKSGLPSDRFFAERPEGSVSTLKIQRTQQEDSAVYLCASSGGGGYYNEQFFGPGTRLTVL.